This is a list of T cell receptor beta chains from one sample in a study of blood T cell repertoires in COVID-19. Data came from immunoSEQ multiplex PCR; TCRdb stores just in-frame clones and leaves some out. The table has around 220,000 clones, around nine tenths seen once. Source material: peripheral blood. Receptor source: a woman aged 40 to 50 who had recovered from COVID-19. Both conserved end residues are part of each CDR3. Fields, in order: J gene, clone size, V gene, D gene, CDR3 DNA, CDR3 protein. The D gene is left open where the match is weak. Clone size is given for some rows only: seen once, a few or many times, or a class if the clone is expanded.

TRBJ1-3	-	TRBV4-3	-	TGCGCCAGCAGTCTCTCTATTGCGGGAAACACCATATATTTT	CASSLSIAGNTIYF
TRBJ2-1	-	TRBV7-6	TRBD2	TGTGCCAGCAGCTTACCCCGTGGGACTAGCGGCGAGCAGTTCTTC	CASSLPRGTSGEQFF
TRBJ2-2	-	TRBV2	-	TGTGCCAGCAGTGAACGGAAGGGGTGGAGCACCGGGGAGCTGTTTTTT	CASSERKGWSTGELFF
TRBJ2-7	-	TRBV9	TRBD2	TGTGCCAGCAGCGCGGGGGGTAGCTACTCCTACGAGCAGTACTTC	CASSAGGSYSYEQYF
TRBJ2-7	-	TRBV27	TRBD1	TGTGCCAGCAGTCTGGGACAGAGCTCCTACGAGCAGTACTTC	CASSLGQSSYEQYF
TRBJ2-5	-	TRBV7-2	-	TGTGCCAGCACTCCAGCCCCTTCAGGGGAGACCCAGTACTTC	CASTPAPSGETQYF
TRBJ2-3	-	TRBV11-3	TRBD2	TGTGCCAGCAGCCCGAACGCTATTGCGGGAGCTACAGATACGCAGTATTTT	CASSPNAIAGATDTQYF
TRBJ2-3	once	TRBV30	TRBD2	TGTGCCTGGAGTAGGCTAGCGGGGCCCACAGATACGCAGTATTTT	CAWSRLAGPTDTQYF
TRBJ2-7	-	TRBV21-1	-	TGTGCCAGCAGCATACAGTCTCCTGCCTACGAGCAGTACTTC	CASSIQSPAYEQYF
TRBJ2-3	once	TRBV2	-	TGTGCCAGCAGTCGGACATTCACAGATACGCAGTATTTT	CASSRTFTDTQYF
TRBJ1-1	-	TRBV7-9	-	TGTGCCAGCAGCTCTATAGTGAACACTGAAGCTTTCTTT	CASSSIVNTEAFF
TRBJ1-1	-	TRBV29-1	TRBD1	TGCAGCGTTGGGGGCGGACAGGGGGATCTGAACACTGAAGCTTTCTTT	CSVGGGQGDLNTEAFF
TRBJ2-3	-	TRBV4-3	-	TGCGCCAGCAGCCTTGGACTGACTTTGAGCACAGATACGCAGTATTTT	CASSLGLTLSTDTQYF
TRBJ1-5	-	TRBV6-5	-	TGTGCCAGCACCCCCCCGCAGGGTCATCAGCCCCAGCATTTT	CASTPPQGHQPQHF
TRBJ1-3	few	TRBV29-1	TRBD1	TGCAGCGCCACCAAATCGACAGGGCCTTTAAACACCATATATTTT	CSATKSTGPLNTIYF
TRBJ2-1	-	TRBV11-3	-	TGTGCCAGCAGCTTAGTCCCAGTCAGGGAGCAGTTCTTC	CASSLVPVREQFF
TRBJ2-3	-	TRBV5-4	TRBD1	TGTGCCAGCAGCGGGTGGGACAGTTTAAGGGCAGATACGCAGTATTTT	CASSGWDSLRADTQYF
TRBJ2-1	once	TRBV19	TRBD2	TGTGCCAGTAGATCTAGCGGGGGAGGCCTCAATGAGCAGTTCTTC	CASRSSGGGLNEQFF
TRBJ1-2	-	TRBV20-1	TRBD1	TGCAGTGCTAGTGGGACAGGGGGCCCCTATGGCTACACCTTC	CSASGTGGPYGYTF
TRBJ1-2	-	TRBV5-1	TRBD1	TGCGCCAGCAGCTTAGACAGGGGGCTTGGCTACACCTTC	CASSLDRGLGYTF
TRBJ2-7	-	TRBV11-2	TRBD1	TGTGCCAGCAGCTCAATAAACCGGGACAGGGGGCCCTACGAGCAGTACTTC	CASSSINRDRGPYEQYF
TRBJ2-5	-	TRBV19	TRBD1	TGTGCCAGTAGTACCACAGGGGGCCTAGGAAAGACCCAGTACTTC	CASSTTGGLGKTQYF